Each of the 25 T cell receptor beta chains below was sequenced from the same sample in a study of shared clonotypes between healthy human individuals (TCRdb year 2020). Libraries were made using the immunoSEQ multiplex PCR assay. Entries here come from immuneACCESS through TCRdb and include only in-frame sequences with V and J called. Some clones fail to appear in such tables; in the studies checked, an unresolved V gene covers under half of the shortfall, and the cause of the remainder is unknown. The sample contains over a million clones, around 95% of them found a single time. The ten largest clones take up approximately 1.1% of the sample. Sequencing was carried out using naive CD4+ T cells sorted from blood. The label giving this sample's cell subset or site can be read as: CD45RA+ positively selected. These receptor sequences come from a man younger than 40 in good health.

The CDR3 spells CASSTDRGNEQFF. In DNA, the CDR3 is TGTGCCAGCAGCACCGACAGGGGGAATGAGCAGTTCTTC. This chain links TRBV5-4 with TRBJ2-1, with 9 bases aligning to TRBD1. J gave up 7 bases and V 4 bases, and 3 bases lay outside the gene matches. The CDR3 is made up of 13 amino acids. The V gene's germline CDR1 is SGHNT and CDR2 YYREEE (reference sequence). Looking up the rest from reference TRBV5-4 and TRBJ2-1 gives the full variable domain: ETGVTQSPTHLIKTRGQQVTLRCSSQSGHNTVSWYQQALGQGPQFIFQYYREEENGRGNFPPRFSGLQFPNYSSELNVNALELDDSALYLCASSTDRGNEQFFGPGTRLTVL.

The chain recombines TRBV2 with TRBJ2-7; D gene unclear. CDR1 and CDR2 from the germline V gene are SNHLY and FYNNEI. Trimming removed 7 bases at V and 3 bases at J, with 16 bases between. This CDR3 region has 14 residues. CDR3 coding DNA: TGTGCCAGCAAGCCGCCACTGAGGAACTACGAGCAGTACTTC. The encoded protein is CASKPPLRNYEQYF.

The chain recombines TRBV4-2 with TRBJ2-1; TRBD2 agrees at 12 bases. V trimming: 6 bases; J trimming: 9 bases; junction bases outside the gene matches: 9. The CDR3 covers 15 residues. Germline-derived CDR1 and CDR2 are LGHNA and YNFKEQ. This CDR3 reads CASSRLAGDLVEQFF. The DNA for the CDR3 is TGTGCCAGCAGTCGACTAGCGGGAGACCTTGTTGAGCAGTTCTTC.

The CDR3 loop is CSVEIGTANYGYTF. The CDR3 bases are TGCAGCGTTGAAATAGGCACCGCTAACTATGGCTACACCTTC. The rearrangement uses TRBV29-1 and TRBJ1-2; no definite D call. In germline, CDR1 is SQVTM, CDR2 ANQGSEA. This CDR3 comprises 14 residues. Trimming left V 2 bases short and J 0 bases short, with 10 bases between.

The J gene is TRBJ2-7, the V gene TRBV10-3, with D possibly being TRBD1 or TRBD2 (6 bases each). There are 15 residues in the CDR3. The germline gives CDR1 ENHRY, CDR2 SYGVKD. V lost 11 bases and J 2 bases, leaving 22 bases between the germline ends. The CDR3 is CASAREGGPPYEQYF. In DNA form, the CDR3 reads TGTGCCTCCGCCCGTGAGGGGGGCCCCCCCTACGAGCAGTACTTC.

The V gene is TRBV2, the J gene TRBJ1-2; D is undetermined. The CDR3 extends over 14 amino acids. Trimming left V 7 bases short and J 2 bases short, with 14 bases between. Germline CDR1 is SNHLY and CDR2 is FYNNEI. The CDR3 reads CASMGLEANYGYTF. The CDR3 DNA follows: TGTGCCAGCATGGGCCTGGAGGCGAACTATGGCTACACCTTC. Variable domain in full (rest from reference TRBV2 and TRBJ1-2): EPEVTQTPSHQVTQMGQEVILRCVPISNHLYFYWYRQILGQKVEFLVSFYNNEISEKSEIFDDQFSVERPDGSNFTLKIRSTKLEDSAMYFCASMGLEANYGYTFGSGTRLTVV.

The genes are TRBV7-2 and TRBJ2-1; tentatively, D is TRBD2 (5 bases). The length of the CDR3 is 16 residues. The V end lost 4 bases, the J end lost 6 bases, and 19 bases lay between the germline ends. The germline gives CDR1 SGHTA, CDR2 FQGNSA. The DNA for the CDR3 is TGTGCCAGCAGCTACCCTGACTATAGATCGTCCAATGAGCAGTTCTTC. This sequence encodes CASSYPDYRSSNEQFF.

The V call is TRBV4-1, the J call TRBJ1-4; D remains ambiguous. This CDR3 has 15 amino acids. V was clipped by 1 base and J by 7 bases, with 13 bases between them. The germline CDR1 and CDR2 sequences are MGHRA and YSYEKL. As DNA, the CDR3 is TGCGCCAGCAGCCAAGCGTCGAGGTCGGGTGAAAAACTGTTTTTT. Translation: CASSQASRSGEKLFF.

In this sample, this clone turned up once. The chain joins TRBV29-1 to TRBJ2-5; 7 nucleotides match TRBD1. This CDR3 comprises 12 residues. CDR1 SQVTM and CDR2 ANQGSEA come from the germline V gene. With V trimmed by 5 bases and J by 4 bases, 4 bases remained unmatched. CDR3 region: CSVRQGVETQYF. The CDR3 coding sequence is TGCAGCGTTCGACAGGGTGTAGAGACCCAGTACTTC. Combining the CDR3 with reference TRBV29-1 and TRBJ2-5 gives the whole variable domain SAVISQKPSRDICQRGTSLTIQCQVDSQVTMMFWYRQQPGQSLTLIATANQGSEATYESGFVIDKFPISRPNLTFSTLTVSNMSPEDSSIYLCSVRQGVETQYFGPGTRLLVL.

V is TRBV27 and J is TRBJ2-1; tentatively, D is TRBD2 (5 bases). CDR3 length: 15 amino acids. V lost 2 bases, J lost 7 bases, and 15 bases lay in between. CDR1 and CDR2 from the germline V gene are MNHEY and SMNVEV (reference sequence). DNA for the CDR3: TGTGCCAGCAGTTTAGTTGGGAGTTACCTAAATGAGCAGTTCTTC. Encoded protein: CASSLVGSYLNEQFF.

The chain recombines TRBV19 with TRBJ2-2; tentative D call: TRBD1 (6 bases). The CDR3 runs to 15 residues. The V end lost 4 bases, the J end lost 1 base, and 10 bases lay between the germline ends. Germline lookup yields CDR1 LNHDA and CDR2 SQIVND (reference sequence). CDR3 DNA: TGTGCCAGTAGTAAGGGACACATGAACACCGGGGAGCTGTTTTTT. Translating gives CASSKGHMNTGELFF.

The chain combines TRBV2 with TRBJ2-1; 15 positions match TRBD2. Germline lookup yields CDR1 SNHLY and CDR2 FYNNEI. This CDR3 is built from 17 residues. The V gene end was trimmed by 1 base and the J gene end by 8 bases; junction bases not matched to a gene: 6. In DNA, the CDR3 is TGTGCCAGCAGTGAAGTTAGCGGACTAGCGGGAGGGGATGAGCAGTTCTTC. Its translation is CASSEVSGLAGGDEQFF.

This rearrangement joins TRBV5-1 to TRBJ2-1, with D possibly TRBD2 on 6 matching bases. Germline loops: CDR1 SGHRS, CDR2 YFSETQ. The CDR3 has 16 residues. The ends were cut back, 3 bases at V and 4 bases at J, with 17 bases in the middle. CDR3 in amino acids: CASSSNAGLGYNEQFF. CDR3 bases: TGCGCCAGCAGCTCAAACGCGGGACTCGGTTACAATGAGCAGTTCTTC. The full variable domain, rest sourced from reference TRBV5-1 and TRBJ2-1, is KAGVTQTPRYLIKTRGQQVTLSCSPISGHRSVSWYQQTPGQGLQFLFEYFSETQRNKGNFPGRFSGRQFSNSRSEMNVSTLELGDSALYLCASSSNAGLGYNEQFFGPGTRLTVL.

V usage is TRBV11-2 and J usage is TRBJ2-1; 8 positions match TRBD2. Unmatched junction bases numbered 11, after V lost 5 bases and J lost 2 bases. The CDR3 extends over 17 amino acids. Germline V gives CDR1 SGHAT, CDR2 FQNNGV. CDR3 coding DNA: TGTGCCAGCAGCCGCAATCACGGGGGGGGACCCTACAATGAGCAGTTCTTC. Its translation: CASSRNHGGGPYNEQFF.

The V and J genes are TRBV28 and TRBJ2-4; D gene unclear. V shed 4 bases and J shed 8 bases, with 27 bases lying between them. This CDR3 is 18 amino acids long. Germline-derived CDR1 and CDR2 are MDHEN and SYDVKM. The CDR3 nucleotides are TGTGCCAGCAGTTCAAGTTCAGGTGTGGAGTATAGGGTTTACATTCAGTACTTC. Protein sequence: CASSSSSGVEYRVYIQYF.

The chain is built from TRBV11-2 and TRBJ2-1, with D possibly being TRBD1 or TRBD2 (5 bases each). Trimming shortened V by 1 base and J by 4 bases, and 14 bases separated the two germline ends. Germline V lookup: CDR1 SGHAT, CDR2 FQNNGV. The CDR3 runs 16 residues. Here the CDR3 DNA reads TGTGCCAGCAGCTTAGGTGGGAGCGGACAATACAATGAGCAGTTCTTC. Translated, it gives CASSLGGSGQYNEQFF.

This CDR3 reads CASSPVQGVYEQYF. The CDR3 DNA follows: TGTGCCAGCTCACCCGTACAGGGGGTCTACGAGCAGTACTTC. The gene calls are TRBV18 and TRBJ2-7; the match to TRBD1 covers 8 bases. The germline CDR1 and CDR2 sequences are KGHSH and LQKENI. This CDR3 comprises 14 residues. V gave up 3 bases and J gave up 3 bases; unmatched junction bases: 4.

Of note for this clone: This sample also contains other DNA sequences that code for the same CDR3. This chain uses TRBV20-1 with TRBJ2-3; D is unclear. This CDR3 is 11 amino acids long. Germline V gene lookup returns CDR1 DFQATT and CDR2 SNEGSKA (reference sequence). The V and J ends lost 5 bases and 5 bases respectively, with 8 bases between them. This chain's CDR3 is CSAGLVDTQYF. The CDR3 DNA sequence: TGCAGTGCTGGGTTGGTAGATACGCAGTATTTT.

The rearrangement links TRBV29-1 to TRBJ2-1; D ambiguous. Germline CDR1 SQVTM, CDR2 ANQGSEA. The V and J ends lost 5 bases and 6 bases respectively, with 5 bases between them. This CDR3 has 10 residues. CDR3 in amino acids: CSVSLNEQFF. CDR3 in DNA: TGCAGCGTTTCACTCAATGAGCAGTTCTTC.

The chain recombines TRBV6-1 with TRBJ1-5; no firm D call. This CDR3 spans 16 amino acids. The germline V and J ends were trimmed by 0 bases and 0 bases, with 9 bases remaining between them. Germline assignment: CDR1 MNHNS and CDR2 SASEGT. CDR3 loop: CASSEAGRGSNQPQHF. CDR3 coding DNA: TGTGCCAGCAGTGAAGCGGGGAGAGGTAGCAATCAGCCCCAGCATTTT.

The rearrangement uses TRBV28 and TRBJ2-3; D possibly corresponds to TRBD2 (5 bases). The ends were cut back, 0 bases at V and 1 base at J, with 8 bases in the middle. There are 15 residues in the CDR3. Germline lookup yields CDR1 MDHEN and CDR2 SYDVKM. The CDR3 here is CASSLWEEGTDTQYF. For the CDR3, the DNA is TGTGCCAGCAGTTTATGGGAGGAGGGCACAGATACGCAGTATTTT.

The chain couples TRBV18 to TRBJ1-1; TRBD1 matches at 8 bases. The germline CDR1 and CDR2 sequences are KGHSH and LQKENI. CDR3 length: 16 amino acids. J lost 3 bases, V lost 0 bases, and 6 bases had no gene match. CDR3 amino acids: CASSPPNPGGYTEAFF. CDR3 nucleotides: TGTGCCAGCTCACCACCTAATCCAGGGGGCTACACTGAAGCTTTCTTT.

The CDR3 loop is CASSGQGLAGVETQYF. Written as DNA, the CDR3 is TGTGCCAGCAGCGGACAGGGACTAGCGGGAGTTGAGACCCAGTACTTC. The chain joins TRBV9 to TRBJ2-5; 14 bases are a match to TRBD2. The CDR3 runs to 16 residues. V shed 3 bases, J shed 5 bases, and the junction held 6 bases outside the gene matches. The germline V gene encodes CDR1 SGDLS and CDR2 YYNGEE.

The chain carries TRBV6-6 and TRBJ2-2; TRBD1 matches at 9 bases. CDR3 length: 16 amino acids. After removal of 2 bases from V and 7 bases from J, the junction contained 8 bases not matched to a gene. Germline CDR1 MNHNY, CDR2 SVGAGI (reference sequence). CDR3 DNA: TGTGCCAGCAGTTACCATGGACAGGGGTTAAACGGGGAGCTGTTTTTT. Translating it yields CASSYHGQGLNGELFF.

The CDR3 loop reads CASNNGRSTDTQYF. The CDR3 DNA follows: TGTGCCAGCAACAACGGACGATCCACAGATACGCAGTATTTT. This sequence joins TRBV11-2 and TRBJ2-3; D not certain. The germline V gene encodes CDR1 SGHAT and CDR2 FQNNGV. V was cut by 7 bases and J by 2 bases, with 13 bases left in between. The CDR3 runs to 14 residues.